This record concerns one T cell receptor (beta chain) sequence. The data stem from a study of T cells in localized non-small cell lung cancer. Trimming pared 5 bases from V and 2 bases from J, leaving 13 bases between. Germline CDR1 MNHNS, CDR2 SASEGT. The CDR3 is 14 residues long. Profiling relied on immunoSEQ multiplex PCR, and the TCRdb table lists in-frame clones only, not all of them. Here the sample spans about 33,000 clones, just under 80% being singletons. This clonotype originated in a male donor aged 60 or over with stage II squamous cell lung carcinoma. The sequencing used peripheral blood, collected before any cancer treatment. The genes are TRBV6-1 and TRBJ2-7; D remains unclear. CDR3 amino acids: CASSNGRTAYEQYF. The CDR3, as DNA: TGTGCCAGCAGTAACGGACGGACGGCCTACGAGCAGTACTTC.